The clone carrying this T cell receptor beta chain was seen a few times. No antigen is known for it. This entry comes from a study of early stage breast cancer tumors. Study-wide context: Invasive lobular carcinomas made up about 30% of the 12 ER+/PR+/HER2- tumors.

Study outcomes and limitations: Compared with adjacent normal breast tissue, tumors showed 2 to 2.5-fold greater T cell density and higher clonality. Enriched TCRB sequences shared across patients were mostly commonly generated sequences.

Sequencing used immunoSEQ multiplex PCR; TCRdb keeps in-frame clones, though not all of them. Of about 46,000 clones in the sample, around four fifths are singletons; the top ten hold roughly 3.5%. Germline V CDR1 and CDR2: SGHAT, FQNNGV. The CDR3 is 13 amino acids. V shed 3 bases and J shed 6 bases, with 8 bases lying between them. The chain uses TRBV11-2 and TRBJ2-2; unclear D gene. Sequencing input: blood. The TCR was taken from a person in their 40s with breast cancer. CDR3: CASSLTKPGELFF. Written as DNA, the CDR3 is TGTGCCAGCAGCTTGACGAAGCCCGGGGAGCTGTTTTTT.